The clone carrying this T cell receptor beta chain came up many times. What it binds is unknown. The data originate from a study of neurological immune-mediated disorders. Study-level points and caveats: None of the CDR3 amino acid sequences found in expanded clones was shared across subjects. This suggests that the TCR-beta repertoires were private in all groups. HTLV-1-associated myelopathy showed the most TCR clonal expansion; multiple sclerosis the least, below healthy controls.

The cDNA was synthesized by means of template-switch 5'RACE, which was carried out with 10-nucleotide random UMIs. Whenever a sequencing run was performed, it yielded over 170 million TCR-beta sequences from 15-18 subjects. TCRdb re-analysed the 5' RACE reads in MiXCR, keeping a single row per CDR3 protein. The sample yields about 40,000 distinct CDR3 sequences, 2% to 3% seen once. The sequenced sample was PBMCs. The source is a man aged 50 to 59 with multiple sclerosis.

The CDR3 loop reads CASLAGGGNNEQFF. The CDR3 DNA reads as TGTGCCAGCCTGGCTGGCGGGGGGAACAATGAGCAGTTCTTC. The rearrangement joins TRBV7-9 to TRBJ2-1, with 8 bases that match TRBD2. Germline CDR1 and CDR2: SEHNR and FQNEAQ (reference sequence). This CDR3 has 14 residues. V lost 8 bases and J lost 5; bases outside the gene matches: 8.